Sequencing of this TCR beta chain was carried out in a study of cytomegalovirus exposure and HLA in healthy donors. About the research overall: Across some 400 genotyped donors, over 70% landed in the Caucasian-associated ancestry cluster. Study-level results: Within an earlier analysis, most TCR beta V segments proved productive either about 87% or about 30% of the time.

Trimming took off 1 base at V and 4 bases at J, with 11 bases between the two ends. Germline CDR1 is SGHRS and CDR2 is YFSETQ. The length of the CDR3 is 15 residues. The primer mix had 60 Vbeta and 13 Jbeta primers. Some clones are missing from TCRdb's copy, which holds only in-frame ones; the method was immunoSEQ multiplex PCR. The sample holds roughly 100,000 clones, around 63% seen once. There are a few counts of this clone. What it binds is unknown. Sequencing used PBMCs. V usage is TRBV5-1 and J usage is TRBJ2-2; possibly TRBD1 for D (6 bases). The source of this sequence is a man aged 30 to 45 in good health and CMV-seronegative. The CDR3, as DNA: TGCGCCAGCAGCTTGTACAGGGCTCCCACCGGGGAGCTGTTTTTT. Amino acid sequence: CASSLYRAPTGELFF.